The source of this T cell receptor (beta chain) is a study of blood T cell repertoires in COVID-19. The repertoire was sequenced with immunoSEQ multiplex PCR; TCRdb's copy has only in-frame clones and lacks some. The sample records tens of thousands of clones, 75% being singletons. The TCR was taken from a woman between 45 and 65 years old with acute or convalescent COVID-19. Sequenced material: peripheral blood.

CDR3 amino acids: CASALNRGATGYEQYF. The CDR3 nucleotides are TGTGCCAGCGCTTTAAACCGGGGGGCCACGGGATACGAGCAGTACTTC. V is TRBV11-2 and J is TRBJ2-7; TRBD2 might be the D (7 bases). CDR1 is SGHAT, CDR2 FQNNGV, per germline. The CDR3 consists of 16 residues. The germline V and J ends were trimmed by 8 bases and 4 bases, with 24 bases remaining between them.